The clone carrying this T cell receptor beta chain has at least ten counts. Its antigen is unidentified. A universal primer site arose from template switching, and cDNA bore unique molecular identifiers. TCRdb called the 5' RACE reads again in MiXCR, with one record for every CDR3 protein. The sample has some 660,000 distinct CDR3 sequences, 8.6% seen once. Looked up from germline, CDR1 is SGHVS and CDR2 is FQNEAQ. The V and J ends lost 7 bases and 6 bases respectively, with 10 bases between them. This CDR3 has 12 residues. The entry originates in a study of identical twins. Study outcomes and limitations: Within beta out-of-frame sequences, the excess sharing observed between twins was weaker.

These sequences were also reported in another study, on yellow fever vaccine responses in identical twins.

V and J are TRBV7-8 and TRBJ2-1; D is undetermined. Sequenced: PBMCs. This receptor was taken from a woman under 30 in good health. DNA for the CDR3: TGTGCCAGCATCTCGAGGAGCAATGAGCAGTTCTTC. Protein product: CASISRSNEQFF.